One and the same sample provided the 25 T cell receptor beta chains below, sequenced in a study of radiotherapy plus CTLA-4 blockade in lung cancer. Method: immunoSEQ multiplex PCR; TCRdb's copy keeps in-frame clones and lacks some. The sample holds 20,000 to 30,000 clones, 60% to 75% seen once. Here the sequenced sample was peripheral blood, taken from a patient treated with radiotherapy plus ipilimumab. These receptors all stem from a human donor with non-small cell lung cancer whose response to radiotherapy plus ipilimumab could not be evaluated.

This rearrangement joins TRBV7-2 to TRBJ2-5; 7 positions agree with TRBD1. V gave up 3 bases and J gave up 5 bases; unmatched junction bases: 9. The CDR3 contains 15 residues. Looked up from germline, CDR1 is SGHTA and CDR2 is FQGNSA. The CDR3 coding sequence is TGTGCCAGCAGCTTCCAGAGGGGGCAAGGGGAGACCCAGTACTTC. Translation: CASSFQRGQGETQYF.

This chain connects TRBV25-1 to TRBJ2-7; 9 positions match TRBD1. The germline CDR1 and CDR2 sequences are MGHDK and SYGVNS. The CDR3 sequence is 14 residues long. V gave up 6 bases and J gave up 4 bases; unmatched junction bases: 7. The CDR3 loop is CASSEIQGAYEQYF. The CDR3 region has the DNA TGTGCCAGCAGCGAAATACAGGGGGCGTACGAGCAGTACTTC.

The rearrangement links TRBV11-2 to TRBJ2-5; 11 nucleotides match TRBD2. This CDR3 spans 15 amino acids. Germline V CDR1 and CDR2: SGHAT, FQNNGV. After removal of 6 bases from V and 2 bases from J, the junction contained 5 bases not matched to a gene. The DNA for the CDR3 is TGTGCCAGCAGGGTACTAGCGGGAGTTCAAGAGACCCAGTACTTC. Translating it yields CASRVLAGVQETQYF.

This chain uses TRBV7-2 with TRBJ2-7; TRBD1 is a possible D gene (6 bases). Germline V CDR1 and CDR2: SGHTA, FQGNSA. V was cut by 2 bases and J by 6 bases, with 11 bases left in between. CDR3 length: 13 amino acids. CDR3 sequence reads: CASSLLGALEQYF. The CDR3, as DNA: TGTGCCAGCAGCTTACTGGGGGCCCTCGAGCAGTACTTC.

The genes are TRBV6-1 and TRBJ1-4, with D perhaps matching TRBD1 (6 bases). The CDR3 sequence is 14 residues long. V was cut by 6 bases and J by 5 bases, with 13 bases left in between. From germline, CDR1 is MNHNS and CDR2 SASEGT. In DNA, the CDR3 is TGTGCCAGCAGGATGACAGGTGGGAATGAAAAACTGTTTTTT. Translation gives CASRMTGGNEKLFF.

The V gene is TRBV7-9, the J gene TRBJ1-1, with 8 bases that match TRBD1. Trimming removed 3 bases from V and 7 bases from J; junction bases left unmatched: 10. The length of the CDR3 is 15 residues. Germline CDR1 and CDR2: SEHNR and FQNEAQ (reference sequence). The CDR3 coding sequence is TGTGCCAGCAGCTTCAACCCAGGGGGCGCGGATGAAGCTTTCTTT. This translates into CASSFNPGGADEAFF.

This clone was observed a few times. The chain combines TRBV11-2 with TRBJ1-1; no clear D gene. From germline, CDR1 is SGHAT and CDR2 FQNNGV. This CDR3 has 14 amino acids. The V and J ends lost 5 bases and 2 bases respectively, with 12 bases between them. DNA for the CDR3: TGTGCCAGCAGCACCTCCCTATATAACACTGAAGCTTTCTTT. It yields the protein CASSTSLYNTEAFF.

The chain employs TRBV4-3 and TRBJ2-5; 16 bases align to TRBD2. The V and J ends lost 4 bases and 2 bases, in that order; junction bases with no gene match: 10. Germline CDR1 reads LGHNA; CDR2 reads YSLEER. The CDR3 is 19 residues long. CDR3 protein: CASSRTRGLAGGQQETQYF. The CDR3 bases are TGCGCCAGCAGCCGCACGAGGGGACTAGCGGGAGGGCAGCAAGAGACCCAGTACTTC.

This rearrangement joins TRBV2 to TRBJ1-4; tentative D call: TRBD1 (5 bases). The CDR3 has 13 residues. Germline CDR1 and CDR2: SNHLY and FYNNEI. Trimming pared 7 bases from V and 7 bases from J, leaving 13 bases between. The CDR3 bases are TGTGCCAGCACAACCGGCAGGGCTGAAAAACTGTTTTTT. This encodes CASTTGRAEKLFF.

CDR3 in amino acids: CASIDSSGTAGELFF. The DNA of the CDR3 is TGCGCCAGCATTGACTCTAGCGGGACGGCCGGGGAGCTGTTTTTT. This chain joins TRBV5-1 and TRBJ2-2, with 9 bases aligning to TRBD2. The CDR3 spans 15 residues. CDR1 SGHRS and CDR2 YFSETQ come from the germline V gene. The ends lost 6 bases at V and 6 bases at J; junction bases unmatched: 9.

Here the CDR3 reads CASSLVEGSYEQYF. The CDR3 DNA follows: TGCGCCAGCAGCTTAGTGGAGGGGTCCTACGAGCAGTACTTC. V usage is TRBV5-1 and J usage is TRBJ2-7; D may be TRBD2 (6 bases). From germline, CDR1 is SGHRS and CDR2 YFSETQ. The V gene lost 2 bases and the J gene lost 1 base, with 10 bases spanning the gap. The CDR3 is 14 residues long.

The DNA of the CDR3 is TGCGCCAGCAGCTTACGGGTCGGAAGATACCATTATGGCTACACCTTC. It yields the protein CASSLRVGRYHYGYTF. This sequence joins TRBV4-3 and TRBJ1-2; D gene ambiguous. The CDR3 spans 16 residues. Trimming left V 5 bases short and J 5 bases short, with 21 bases between. The V gene's germline CDR1 is LGHNA and CDR2 YSLEER.

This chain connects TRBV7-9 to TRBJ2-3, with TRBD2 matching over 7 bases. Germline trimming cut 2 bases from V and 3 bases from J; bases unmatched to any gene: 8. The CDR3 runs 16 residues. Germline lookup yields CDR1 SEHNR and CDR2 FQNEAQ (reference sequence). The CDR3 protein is CASSLTSGRTTDTQYF. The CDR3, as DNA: TGTGCCAGCAGCTTAACCTCCGGGAGGACTACAGATACGCAGTATTTT.

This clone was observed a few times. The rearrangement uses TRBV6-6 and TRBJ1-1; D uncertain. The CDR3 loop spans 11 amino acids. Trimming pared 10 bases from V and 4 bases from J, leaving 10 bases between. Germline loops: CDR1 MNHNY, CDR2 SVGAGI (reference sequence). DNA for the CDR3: TGTGCCACCACTGGGCGCACTGAAGCTTTCTTT. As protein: CATTGRTEAFF.

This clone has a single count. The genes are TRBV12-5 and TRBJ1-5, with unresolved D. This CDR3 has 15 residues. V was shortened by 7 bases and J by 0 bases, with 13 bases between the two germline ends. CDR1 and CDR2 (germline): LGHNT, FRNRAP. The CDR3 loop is CASVAGVYSNQPQHF. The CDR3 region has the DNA TGTGCTAGTGTCGCCGGGGTTTATAGCAATCAGCCCCAGCATTTT. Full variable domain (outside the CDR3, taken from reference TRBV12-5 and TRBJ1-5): DARVTQTPRHKVTEMGQEVTMRCQPILGHNTVFWYRQTMMQGLELLAYFRNRAPLDDSGMPKDRFSAEMPDATLATLKIQPSEPRDSAVYFCASVAGVYSNQPQHFGDGTRLSIL.

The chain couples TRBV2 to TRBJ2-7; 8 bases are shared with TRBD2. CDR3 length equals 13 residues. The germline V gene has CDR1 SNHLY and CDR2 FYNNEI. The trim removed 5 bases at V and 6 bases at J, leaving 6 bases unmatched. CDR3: CASSFGLASEQYF. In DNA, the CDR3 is TGTGCCAGCAGTTTTGGACTAGCTAGCGAGCAGTACTTC.

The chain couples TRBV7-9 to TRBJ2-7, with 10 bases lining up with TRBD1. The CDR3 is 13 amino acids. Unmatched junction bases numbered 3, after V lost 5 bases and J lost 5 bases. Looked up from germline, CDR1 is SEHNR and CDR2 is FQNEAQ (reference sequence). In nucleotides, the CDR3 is TGTGCCAGCAGCGACAGGGGGCGAAACGAGCAGTACTTC. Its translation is CASSDRGRNEQYF.

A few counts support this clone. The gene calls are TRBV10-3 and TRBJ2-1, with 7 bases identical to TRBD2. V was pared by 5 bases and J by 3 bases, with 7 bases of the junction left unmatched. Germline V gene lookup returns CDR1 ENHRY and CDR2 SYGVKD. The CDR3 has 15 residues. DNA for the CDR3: TGTGCCATCAGTCCTCGGGAGGCCCTCTACAATGAGCAGTTCTTC. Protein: CAISPREALYNEQFF.

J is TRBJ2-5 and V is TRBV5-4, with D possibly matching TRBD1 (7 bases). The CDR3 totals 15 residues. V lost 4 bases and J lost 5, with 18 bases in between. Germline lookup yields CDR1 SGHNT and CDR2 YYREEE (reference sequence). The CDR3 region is CASSKAGGLLETQYF. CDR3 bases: TGTGCCAGCAGCAAAGCAGGGGGGTTGCTCGAGACCCAGTACTTC.

CDR3 DNA sequence: TGTGCCAGCAGCGCGGACAGGCTCACCGGGGAGCTGTTTTTT. Translated, it gives CASSADRLTGELFF. The chain links TRBV5-4 to TRBJ2-2; 7 bases match TRBD1. With 4 bases clipped from V and 4 bases from J, the junction kept 4 bases outside the gene matches. The germline V gene encodes CDR1 SGHNT and CDR2 YYREEE (reference sequence). This CDR3 is 14 amino acids long.

The CDR3 sequence: CASSFRQTKSTDTQYF. CDR3 nucleotides: TGTGCCAGCAGTTTCAGGCAAACCAAAAGCACAGATACGCAGTATTTT. The chain combines TRBV27 with TRBJ2-3, with unresolved D. The CDR3 loop spans 16 amino acids. Between the trimmed V and J ends, which lost 3 bases and 0 bases, there was a span of 13 bases. CDR1 is MNHEY, CDR2 SMNVEV, per germline (reference sequence).

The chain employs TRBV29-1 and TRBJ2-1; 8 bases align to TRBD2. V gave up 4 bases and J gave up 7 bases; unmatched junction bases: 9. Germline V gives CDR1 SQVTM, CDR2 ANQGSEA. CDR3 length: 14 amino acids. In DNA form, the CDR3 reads TGCAGCGTTGGTGTCGGCGGGAGGTTAAATGAGCAGTTCTTC. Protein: CSVGVGGRLNEQFF.

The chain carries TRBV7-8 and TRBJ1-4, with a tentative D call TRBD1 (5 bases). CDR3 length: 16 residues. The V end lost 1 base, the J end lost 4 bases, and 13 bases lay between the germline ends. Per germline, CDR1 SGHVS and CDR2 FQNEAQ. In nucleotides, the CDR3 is TGTGCCAGCAGCTTAGAATGGACAAGGGGTAATGAAAAACTGTTTTTT. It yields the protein CASSLEWTRGNEKLFF.

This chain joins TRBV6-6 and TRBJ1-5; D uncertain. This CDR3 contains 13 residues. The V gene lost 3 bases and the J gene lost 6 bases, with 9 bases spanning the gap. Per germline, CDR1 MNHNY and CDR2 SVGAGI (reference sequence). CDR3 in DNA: TGTGCCAGCAGTTATGCGGGAGGTCAGCCCCAGCATTTT. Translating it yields CASSYAGGQPQHF.

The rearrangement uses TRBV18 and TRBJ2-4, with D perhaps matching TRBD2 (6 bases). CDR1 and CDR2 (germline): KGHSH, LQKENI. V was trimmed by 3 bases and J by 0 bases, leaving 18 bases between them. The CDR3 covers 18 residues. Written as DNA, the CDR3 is TGTGCCAGCTCACCGGGCGGGATTCACAATTTAGCCAAAAACATTCAGTACTTC. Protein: CASSPGGIHNLAKNIQYF.